These 22 T cell receptor beta chains were sequenced from one sample in a study of blood T cells in healthy people across ages. Primed by a sample-barcoded 5' primer and a J-beta primer mix, a second PCR proceeded for about 7 to 11 cycles. From the 5' RACE reads, TCRdb called clonotypes with MiXCR, one entry per CDR3 protein. The repertoire holds 1,100,000 or so distinct CDR3 sequences, with over 35% as singletons. The source material was blood. Receptors originate from a woman aged 55-69 years in good health.

With respect to this clonotype: At one boundary the junction diverges from the germline segment, which might be a read error. The chain joins TRBV27 to TRBJ2-1; 9 bases fit TRBD2. The CDR3 is 21 residues long. The germline V gene has CDR1 MNHEY and CDR2 SMNVEV (reference sequence). CDR3: CVSSSRLGGRATPSSYNEQFF. CDR3 in DNA: TGTGTCAGCAGTTCGCGGTTGGGCGGGAGGGCCACCCCGAGCTCCTACAATGAGCAGTTCTTC.

This clonotype was observed a few times. The chain combines TRBV27 with TRBJ2-4; 8 nucleotides agree with TRBD1. Trimming at V came to 4 bases and at J to 6 bases, leaving 11 bases not matched to a gene. The germline gives CDR1 MNHEY, CDR2 SMNVEV (reference sequence). The CDR3 spans 16 residues. Written as DNA, the CDR3 is TGTGCCAGCAGTTCATTCCCGGACAGGGATCGAAACATTCAGTACTTC. Translation gives CASSSFPDRDRNIQYF.

This clonotype was detected a few times. The chain couples TRBV20-1 to TRBJ2-3; 8 bases are a match to TRBD2. From germline, CDR1 is DFQATT and CDR2 SNEGSKA (reference sequence). This CDR3 region has 14 residues. J gave up 6 bases and V 5 bases, and 10 bases lay outside the gene matches. The CDR3 here is CSAVPGTRLDTQYF. The CDR3 bases are TGCAGTGCTGTCCCCGGGACTAGACTGGATACGCAGTATTTT.

CDR3 nucleotides: TGTGCCAGCAGTCACCTCGGGGGGCCTAGAAATGAGCAGTTCTTC. This translates into CASSHLGGPRNEQFF. The gene calls are TRBV7-8 and TRBJ2-1, with a tentative D call TRBD2 (7 bases). The CDR3 length is 15 residues. Germline CDR1 SGHVS, CDR2 FQNEAQ. The ends were cut back, 6 bases at V and 7 bases at J, with 19 bases in the middle.

This clonotype was picked up a small number of times. The chain is built from TRBV3-1 and TRBJ2-1; D might be TRBD2 (6 bases). This CDR3 is built from 16 residues. Deletions cut 3 bases from V and 4 bases from J, with 16 bases between. CDR1 is LGHDT and CDR2 is YNNKEL in the germline V gene (reference sequence). CDR3 sequence: CASSHPSSVTYNEQFF. DNA of the CDR3: TGTGCCAGCAGCCACCCTTCTAGCGTCACATACAATGAGCAGTTCTTC.

The chain employs TRBV3-1 and TRBJ2-3; D is perhaps TRBD1 or TRBD2 (5 bases each). The CDR3 runs 18 residues. The V end was cut by 0 bases, the J end by 0 bases, with 16 bases between. In germline, CDR1 is LGHDT, CDR2 YNNKEL (reference sequence). The CDR3 DNA reads TGTGCCAGCAGCCAAGATGAAACGGGACGAGCGAGCACAGATACGCAGTATTTT. Its translation: CASSQDETGRASTDTQYF.

This clonotype was picked up a small number of times. This chain links TRBV12-3 or TRBV12-4 with TRBJ2-7; possibly TRBD1 or TRBD2 for D (5 bases each). V was trimmed by 0 bases and J by 6 bases, leaving 9 bases between them. The CDR3 length is 13 residues. The CDR3 region has the DNA TGTGCCAGCAGTTTAGCAGGGGAGCTCGAGCAGTACTTC. It is translated as CASSLAGELEQYF.

Of note for this clonotype: A much larger clone sits a single nucleotide away, making a read error possible. The chain recombines TRBV13 with TRBJ2-6; 7 bases align to TRBD1. The CDR3 totals 16 residues. V gave up 4 bases and J gave up 0 bases; unmatched junction bases: 3. From germline, CDR1 is PRHDT and CDR2 FYEKMQ (reference sequence). CDR3 in DNA: TGTGCCAGCAGCTCTACAGGGGCCTCTGGGGCCAACGTCCTGACTTTC. Translating gives CASSSTGASGANVLTF.

In its sample, this clonotype was seen a few times. The chain couples TRBV4-2 to TRBJ2-1; D is undetermined. V was trimmed by 0 bases and J by 3 bases, leaving 9 bases between them. Germline V gene sequence: CDR1 LGHNA, CDR2 YNFKEQ. This CDR3 has 15 residues. The CDR3: CASSQDRTDYNEQFF. The CDR3, as DNA: TGTGCCAGCAGCCAAGATCGGACCGACTACAATGAGCAGTTCTTC.

This clonotype was detected a few times. The V gene is TRBV5-1, the J gene TRBJ2-7; D call uncertain. CDR1 and CDR2 from the germline V gene are SGHRS and YFSETQ. Trimming stripped 4 bases from V and 2 bases from J, with 13 bases between. This CDR3 comprises 14 residues. CDR3 amino acids: CASSPGRKPYEQYF. The CDR3 DNA reads as TGCGCCAGCAGCCCGGGTAGGAAGCCCTACGAGCAGTACTTC.

The gene calls are TRBV28 and TRBJ2-3; 13 bases match TRBD2. J gave up 3 bases and V 6 bases, and 3 bases lay outside the gene matches. The germline V gene encodes CDR1 MDHEN and CDR2 SYDVKM. This CDR3 comprises 15 residues. CDR3 bases: TGTGCCAGCAGGGCGGGACTAGCGGGGACAGATACGCAGTATTTT. Protein product: CASRAGLAGTDTQYF.

This clonotype was detected a few times. The J gene is TRBJ1-6, the V gene TRBV20-1; D gene unclear. With 6 bases removed from V and 8 bases from J, the gap between germline ends came to 17 bases. Germline V CDR1 and CDR2: DFQATT, SNEGSKA (reference sequence). The CDR3 contains 14 residues. The CDR3 DNA sequence: TGCAGTGCCCGAGCTGGGCAGGTGGATTCACCCCTCCACTTT. It is translated as CSARAGQVDSPLHF.

The V and J genes are TRBV7-3 and TRBJ2-1, with 9 bases fitting TRBD2. The CDR3 length is 15 residues. Germline V gene sequence: CDR1 SGHTA, CDR2 FQGTGA. V trimming: 5 bases; J trimming: 8 bases; junction bases outside the gene matches: 10. The CDR3 region is CASSVTGTSFDEQFF. CDR3 DNA: TGTGCCAGCAGCGTTACCGGGACTAGCTTCGATGAGCAGTTCTTC.

This clonotype was picked up a small number of times. The rearrangement joins TRBV24-1 to TRBJ1-5; 9 bases match TRBD1. The CDR3 is 20 residues long. The germline gives CDR1 KGHDR, CDR2 SFDVKD. Losses at the gene ends were 3 bases for V and 0 bases for J; bases not matched to a gene: 14. The CDR3, as DNA: TGTGCCACCAGTGATCCCGGGACAGGGAAACCCGCTTTTAGCAATCAGCCCCAGCATTTT. This encodes CATSDPGTGKPAFSNQPQHF.

To note about this clonotype: The conserved final phenylalanine or tryptophan is absent from the CDR3, which likely points to a read error. No DNA is shown, since the ends of the CDR3 on it are uncertain; the CDR3 is the one TCRdb lists. V and J are TRBV7-2 and TRBJ2-5; TRBD1, the table's D call, was not compared with the DNA. Germline V gene sequence: CDR1 SGHTA, CDR2 FQGNSA. A total of 15 residues make up the CDR3, ends included. This CDR3 is CASSLQGRRGYTFGS.

V usage is TRBV9 and J usage is TRBJ2-7; 8 bases match TRBD2. Germline V gene lookup returns CDR1 SGDLS and CDR2 YYNGEE. The CDR3 is made up of 16 amino acids. V shed 0 bases, J shed 5 bases, and the junction held 10 bases outside the gene matches. In DNA, the CDR3 is TGTGCCAGCAGCGTAGCTCGGGAGGGTAGGAGTAACGAGCAGTACTTC. It codes for CASSVAREGRSNEQYF.

V is TRBV3-1 and J is TRBJ2-5, with TRBD2 identical over 11 bases. V was pared by 4 bases and J by 11 bases, with 15 bases of the junction left unmatched. CDR3 length: 16 amino acids. Per the germline V gene, CDR1 is LGHDT and CDR2 is YNNKEL (reference sequence). CDR3: CASSRLAGGTYNEQYF. The DNA of the CDR3 is TGTGCCAGCAGCCGGCTAGCGGGAGGAACCTACAATGAGCAGTACTTC.

This chain joins TRBV6-1 and TRBJ2-3; no definite D call. Germline lookup yields CDR1 MNHNS and CDR2 SASEGT. The V gene lost 1 base and the J gene lost 9 bases, with 11 bases spanning the gap. The CDR3 is 13 residues long. The CDR3 reads CASSEEAVTTQYF. The CDR3 region has the DNA TGTGCCAGCAGTGAAGAGGCGGTTACGACGCAGTATTTT.

CDR3 sequence: CASSPGTSRAEQYF. The CDR3 DNA reads TGTGCCAGCAGCCCCGGGACTAGCAGAGCCGAGCAGTACTTC. This chain joins TRBV7-2 and TRBJ2-5, with TRBD2 matching over 9 bases. The J call is doubtful: the DNA matches TRBJ2-7 better. Germline loops: CDR1 SGHTA, CDR2 FQGNSA. The CDR3 has 14 residues.

This clonotype appeared a few times. The V call is TRBV10-3, the J call TRBJ2-3, with 13 bases fitting TRBD2. V shed 11 bases and J 6 bases; nucleotides not matched to a gene: 14. The CDR3 is 16 residues long. CDR1 and CDR2 (germline): ENHRY, SYGVKD. The CDR3 DNA sequence: TGTGCCGTAGGGACTAGCGGGACTAGCAGTCTTGATACGCAGTATTTT. This translates into CAVGTSGTSSLDTQYF.

The chain uses TRBV28 and TRBJ2-3; the D gene is possibly TRBD1 (5 bases). Germline CDR1 reads MDHEN; CDR2 reads SYDVKM. This CDR3 has 14 residues. Trimming removed 5 bases from V and 5 bases from J, with 14 bases in between. CDR3 sequence: CASSTPTAIDTQYF. The CDR3 bases are TGTGCCAGCAGTACTCCGACAGCGATAGATACGCAGTATTTT.

This clonotype was seen a handful of times. The chain uses TRBV12-3 or TRBV12-4 and TRBJ2-3; tentative D call: TRBD1 (6 bases). The V end lost 6 bases, the J end lost 4 bases, and 17 bases lay between the germline ends. The CDR3 is 15 amino acids. DNA for the CDR3: TGTGCCAGCAGATCTTGGACAGATGGAGCAGATACGCAGTATTTT. It is translated as CASRSWTDGADTQYF.